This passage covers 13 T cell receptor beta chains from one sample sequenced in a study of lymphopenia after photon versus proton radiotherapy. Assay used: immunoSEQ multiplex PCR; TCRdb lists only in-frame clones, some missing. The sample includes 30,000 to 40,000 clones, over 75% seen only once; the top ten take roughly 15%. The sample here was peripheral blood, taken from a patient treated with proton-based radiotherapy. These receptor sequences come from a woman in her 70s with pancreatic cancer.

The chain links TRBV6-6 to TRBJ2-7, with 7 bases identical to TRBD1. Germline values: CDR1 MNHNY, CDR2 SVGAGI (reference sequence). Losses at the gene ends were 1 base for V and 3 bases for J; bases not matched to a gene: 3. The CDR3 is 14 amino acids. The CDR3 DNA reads TGTGCCAGCAGTTACTTTGGGACAGACTACGAGCAGTACTTC. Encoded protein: CASSYFGTDYEQYF.

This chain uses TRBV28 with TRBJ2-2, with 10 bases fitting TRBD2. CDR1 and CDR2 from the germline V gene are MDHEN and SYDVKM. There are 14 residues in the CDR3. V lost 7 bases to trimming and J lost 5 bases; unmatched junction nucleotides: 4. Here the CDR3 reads CASTLAGVTGELFF. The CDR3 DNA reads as TGTGCCAGCACCCTAGCGGGAGTGACCGGGGAGCTGTTTTTT.

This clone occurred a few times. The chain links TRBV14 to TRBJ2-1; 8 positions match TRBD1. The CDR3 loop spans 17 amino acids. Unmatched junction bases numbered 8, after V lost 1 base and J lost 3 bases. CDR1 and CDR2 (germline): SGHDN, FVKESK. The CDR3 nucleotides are TGTGCCAGCAGCCAAGCCTCGGACAGGGTTGTCTACAATGAGCAGTTCTTC. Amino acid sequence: CASSQASDRVVYNEQFF. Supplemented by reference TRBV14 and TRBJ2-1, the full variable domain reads EAGVTQFPSHSVIEKGQTVTLRCDPISGHDNLYWYRRVMGKEIKFLLHFVKESKQDESGMPNNRFLAERTGGTYSTLKVQPAELEDSGVYFCASSQASDRVVYNEQFFGPGTRLTVL.

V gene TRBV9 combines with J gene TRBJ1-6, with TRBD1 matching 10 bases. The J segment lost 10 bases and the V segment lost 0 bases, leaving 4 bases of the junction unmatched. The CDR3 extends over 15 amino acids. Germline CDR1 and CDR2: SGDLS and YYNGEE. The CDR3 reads CASSVVGQGQSPLHF. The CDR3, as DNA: TGTGCCAGCAGCGTAGTGGGACAGGGGCAATCACCCCTCCACTTT.

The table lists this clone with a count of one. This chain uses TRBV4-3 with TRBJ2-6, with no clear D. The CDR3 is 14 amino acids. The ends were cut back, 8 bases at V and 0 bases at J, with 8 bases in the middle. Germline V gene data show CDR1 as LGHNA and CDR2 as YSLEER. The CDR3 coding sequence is TGCGCCAGCGGCAGTCACTCTGGGGCCAACGTCCTGACTTTC. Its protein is CASGSHSGANVLTF.

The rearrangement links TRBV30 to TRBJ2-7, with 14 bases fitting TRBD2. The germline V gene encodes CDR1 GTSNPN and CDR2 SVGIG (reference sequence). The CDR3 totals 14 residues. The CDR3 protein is CAWSSGTGVGLAGV. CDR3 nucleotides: TGTGCCTGGAGCTCCGGGACAGGGGTGGGACTAGCGGGAGTA.

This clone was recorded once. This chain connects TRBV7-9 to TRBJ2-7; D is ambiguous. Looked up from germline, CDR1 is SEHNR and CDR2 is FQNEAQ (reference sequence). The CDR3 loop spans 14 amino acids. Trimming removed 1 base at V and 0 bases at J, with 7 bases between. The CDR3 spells CASSLGYNSYEQYF. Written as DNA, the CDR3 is TGTGCCAGCAGCTTAGGGTATAACTCCTACGAGCAGTACTTC.

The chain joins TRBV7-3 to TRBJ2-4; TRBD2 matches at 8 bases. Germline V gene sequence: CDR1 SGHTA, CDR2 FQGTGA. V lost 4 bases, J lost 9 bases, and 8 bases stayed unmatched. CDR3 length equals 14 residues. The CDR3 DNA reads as TGTGCCAGCAGCTCGACCGGGACTAGTGCCATTCAGTACTTC. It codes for CASSSTGTSAIQYF. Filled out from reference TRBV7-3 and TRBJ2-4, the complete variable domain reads GAGVSQTPSNKVTEKGKYVELRCDPISGHTALYWYRQSLGQGPEFLIYFQGTGAADDSGLPNDRFFAVRPEGSVSTLKIQRTERGDSAVYLCASSSTGTSAIQYFGAGTRLSVL.

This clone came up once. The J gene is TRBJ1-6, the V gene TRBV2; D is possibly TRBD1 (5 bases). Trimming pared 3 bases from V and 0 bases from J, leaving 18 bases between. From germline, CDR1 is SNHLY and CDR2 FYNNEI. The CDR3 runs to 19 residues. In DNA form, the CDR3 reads TGTGCCAGCAGTGATGTGAAGGGACGGACCAGCTCCTATAATTCACCCCTCCACTTT. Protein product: CASSDVKGRTSSYNSPLHF.

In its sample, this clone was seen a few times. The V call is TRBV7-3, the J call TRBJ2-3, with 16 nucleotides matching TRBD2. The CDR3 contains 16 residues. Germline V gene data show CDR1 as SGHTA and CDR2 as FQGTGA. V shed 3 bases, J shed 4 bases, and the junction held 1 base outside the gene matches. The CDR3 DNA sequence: TGTGCCAGCAGCTTCGGGACTAGCGGGGGGGCAGATACGCAGTATTTT. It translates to CASSFGTSGGADTQYF.

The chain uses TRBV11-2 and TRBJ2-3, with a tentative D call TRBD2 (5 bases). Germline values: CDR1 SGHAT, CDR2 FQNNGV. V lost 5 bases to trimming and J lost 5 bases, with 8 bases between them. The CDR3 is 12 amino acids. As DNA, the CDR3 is TGTGCCAGCAGCACTAGTAAAGATACGCAGTATTTT. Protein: CASSTSKDTQYF.

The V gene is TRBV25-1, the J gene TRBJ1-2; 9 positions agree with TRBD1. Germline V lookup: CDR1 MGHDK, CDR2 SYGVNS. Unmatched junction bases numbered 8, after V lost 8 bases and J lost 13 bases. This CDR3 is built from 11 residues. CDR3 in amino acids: CASVNRGQATF. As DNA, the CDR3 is TGTGCCAGCGTCAACAGGGGGCAGGCCACCTTC.

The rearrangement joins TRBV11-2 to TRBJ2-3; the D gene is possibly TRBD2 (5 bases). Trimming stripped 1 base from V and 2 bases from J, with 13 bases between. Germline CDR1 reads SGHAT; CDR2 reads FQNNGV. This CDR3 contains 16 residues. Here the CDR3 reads CASSLAWPGTTDTQYF. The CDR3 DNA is TGTGCCAGCAGCTTAGCCTGGCCGGGAACCACAGATACGCAGTATTTT.